The source of this T cell receptor beta chain is a study of early T cells in non-severe SARS-CoV-2 infection. About the research overall: Alpha and beta chains were unpaired, from unsorted whole-blood bulk RNA.

Researchers attached unique molecular identifiers to individual cDNA molecules. A single record per CDR3 protein comes from TCRdb applying MiXCR to the 5' RACE reads. The sample records 50,000 to 70,000 distinct CDR3 sequences, 4.5% to 7.5% being singletons. This clonotype was observed many times. Its specificity is unknown. Study results and limitations: Comparison of clonotypes with VDJdb favored anti-spike CD8 responses while missing private and CD4 specificities.

Germline CDR1 is SNHLY and CDR2 is FYNNEI. V was clipped by 3 bases and J by 5 bases, with 21 bases between them. This CDR3 has 17 amino acids. Sequences were derived from whole blood, sampled at baseline. The receptor's source is an adult who was a healthcare worker with PCR-confirmed SARS-CoV-2 infection or an uninfected control (not recorded which). The chain uses TRBV2 and TRBJ2-3; D gene ambiguous. The CDR3 region has the DNA TGTGCCAGCAGTGACCCCTACAAGCGTTCCATCAGAGATACGCAGTATTTT. Its protein is CASSDPYKRSIRDTQYF.